One and the same sample provided the 21 T cell receptor beta chains below, sequenced in a study of glioma-infiltrating T cells after dendritic cell vaccination. The data were produced by immunoSEQ multiplex PCR, yet TCRdb's version contains in-frame clones alone and is incomplete. The table has under 130,000 clones, about four fifths seen once. Here the sequenced sample was blood, taken before dendritic cell vaccination. The origin of the receptors is a human donor with glioblastoma.

The rearrangement joins TRBV11-2 to TRBJ2-7; 11 bases align to TRBD1. CDR3 length equals 14 residues. Germline V lookup: CDR1 SGHAT, CDR2 FQNNGV. Losses at the gene ends were 3 bases for V and 2 bases for J; bases not matched to a gene: 0. CDR3 amino acids: CASSLGQGAYEQYF. The CDR3 coding sequence is TGTGCCAGCAGCTTGGGACAGGGGGCCTACGAGCAGTACTTC. The variable domain in full, completed from reference TRBV11-2 and TRBJ2-7, reads EAGVAQSPRYKIIEKRQSVAFWCNPISGHATLYWYQQILGQGPKLLIQFQNNGVVDDSQLPKDRFSAERLKGVDSTLKIQPAKLEDSAVYLCASSLGQGAYEQYFGPGTRLTVT.

This chain joins TRBV2 and TRBJ1-4; D not certain. The CDR3 is 14 amino acids. The V and J ends lost 2 bases and 5 bases respectively, with 9 bases between them. Germline V gene lookup returns CDR1 SNHLY and CDR2 FYNNEI. The CDR3 bases are TGTGCCAGCAGTGAACTGGGGAGGAATGAAAAACTGTTTTTT. Its protein is CASSELGRNEKLFF. The whole variable domain, filled in from reference TRBV2 and TRBJ1-4, reads EPEVTQTPSHQVTQMGQEVILRCVPISNHLYFYWYRQILGQKVEFLVSFYNNEISEKSEIFDDQFSVERPDGSNFTLKIRSTKLEDSAMYFCASSELGRNEKLFFGSGTQLSVL.

This clone was picked up one time. This rearrangement joins TRBV7-2 to TRBJ2-5; a possible D gene is TRBD1 (6 bases). The DNA end is a closer match to TRBJ2-7, so the J assignment may be wrong. This CDR3 contains 14 residues. Germline V gene lookup returns CDR1 SGHTA and CDR2 FQGNSA. CDR3 in amino acids: CASRSGESSYEQYF. Here the CDR3 DNA reads TGTGCCAGCAGGTCAGGGGAAAGCTCCTACGAGCAGTACTTC.

The genes are TRBV30 and TRBJ2-1; maybe TRBD2 (5 bases). Germline assignment: CDR1 GTSNPN and CDR2 SVGIG (reference sequence). The CDR3 has 14 residues. Trimming removed 5 bases at V and 2 bases at J, with 13 bases between. CDR3 amino acids: CAWERLSTYNEQFF. CDR3 coding DNA: TGTGCCTGGGAAAGACTATCCACCTACAATGAGCAGTTCTTC. The variable domain in full, completed from reference TRBV30 and TRBJ2-1, reads SQTIHQWPATLVQPVGSPLSLECTVEGTSNPNLYWYRQAAGRGLQLLFYSVGIGQISSEVPQNLSASRPQDRQFILSSKKLLLSDSGFYLCAWERLSTYNEQFFGPGTRLTVL.

The chain employs TRBV19 and TRBJ1-2; TRBD1 agrees at 7 bases. Per the germline V gene, CDR1 is LNHDA and CDR2 is SQIVND (reference sequence). The J segment lost 3 bases and the V segment lost 1 base, leaving 5 bases of the junction unmatched. This CDR3 comprises 15 residues. The CDR3 DNA reads TGTGCCAGTAGTATAGGACAGGGAAGTCACTATGGCTACACCTTC. Protein: CASSIGQGSHYGYTF.

V gene TRBV27 combines with J gene TRBJ1-3, with 10 bases lining up with TRBD1. Looked up from germline, CDR1 is MNHEY and CDR2 is SMNVEV (reference sequence). Trimming at V came to 6 bases and at J to 6 bases, leaving 2 bases not matched to a gene. There are 13 residues in the CDR3. The CDR3: CASRRQGANTIYF. In nucleotides, the CDR3 is TGTGCCAGCAGACGACAGGGGGCAAACACCATATATTTT.

V and J are TRBV5-1 and TRBJ2-7, with TRBD2 identical over 7 bases. Germline V CDR1 and CDR2: SGHRS, YFSETQ. The CDR3 length is 14 residues. Losses at the gene ends were 0 bases for V and 6 bases for J; bases not matched to a gene: 6. As DNA, the CDR3 is TGCGCCAGCAGCTTGGTAACCGGGGGGTCCGAGCAGTACTTC. The encoded protein is CASSLVTGGSEQYF.

This CDR3 reads CASSWDYSYNEQFF. The CDR3 DNA is TGTGCCAGTAGTTGGGACTACTCCTACAATGAGCAGTTCTTC. The chain employs TRBV19 and TRBJ2-1; 7 bases agree with TRBD2. Germline V lookup: CDR1 LNHDA, CDR2 SQIVND (reference sequence). Germline trimming cut 5 bases from V and 0 bases from J; bases unmatched to any gene: 1. This CDR3 contains 14 residues.

This chain joins TRBV30 and TRBJ1-6, with D maybe TRBD1 (6 bases). Germline CDR1 GTSNPN, CDR2 SVGIG (reference sequence). Trimming left V 6 bases short and J 7 bases short, with 19 bases between. The CDR3 loop spans 15 amino acids. Here the CDR3 DNA reads TGTGCCTGCAGGGCTGGGGGCGCCGAGAATTCACCCCTCCACTTT. Amino acids: CACRAGGAENSPLHF.

The rearrangement links TRBV13 to TRBJ1-5; D call uncertain. Trimming removed 4 bases from V and 4 bases from J, with 5 bases in between. Germline V gene data show CDR1 as PRHDT and CDR2 as FYEKMQ (reference sequence). This CDR3 has 12 amino acids. CDR3 in amino acids: CASSSQNQPQHF. The CDR3 DNA reads as TGTGCCAGCAGCTCCCAAAATCAGCCCCAGCATTTT. Looking up the rest from reference TRBV13 and TRBJ1-5 gives the full variable domain: AAGVIQSPRHLIKEKRETATLKCYPIPRHDTVYWYQQGPGQDPQFLISFYEKMQSDKGSIPDRFSAQQFSDYHSELNMSSLELGDSALYFCASSSQNQPQHFGDGTRLSIL.

The rearrangement uses TRBV27 and TRBJ1-6; no clear D gene. The length of the CDR3 is 17 residues. Trimming took 0 bases from V and 0 from J, leaving 9 bases between them. The V gene's germline CDR1 is MNHEY and CDR2 SMNVEV (reference sequence). The CDR3 here is CASSLSPGSSYNSPLHF. The CDR3 bases are TGTGCCAGCAGTTTATCGCCGGGGAGCTCCTATAATTCACCCCTCCACTTT.

J is TRBJ2-7 and V is TRBV11-2; D gene uncertain. Germline CDR1 is SGHAT and CDR2 is FQNNGV. V shed 2 bases and J shed 1 base, with 15 bases lying between them. This CDR3 contains 16 residues. The CDR3, as DNA: TGTGCCAGCAGCTTATTTGGCTTCTCAGGTTCCTACGAGCAGTACTTC. Its protein product is CASSLFGFSGSYEQYF.

The chain is built from TRBV30 and TRBJ1-2; TRBD1 aligns across 8 bases. Looked up from germline, CDR1 is GTSNPN and CDR2 is SVGIG (reference sequence). The length of the CDR3 is 13 residues. Trimming cost V 1 base and J 6 bases; bases outside gene matches: 4. The CDR3 DNA reads TGTGCCTGGAGTGCGACAGGGGCCAATGGCTACACCTTC. Its translation is CAWSATGANGYTF.

The chain has TRBV25-1 and TRBJ1-1; D is undetermined. The V gene's germline CDR1 is MGHDK and CDR2 SYGVNS. The length of the CDR3 is 15 residues. Trimming shortened V by 1 base and J by 0 bases, and 9 bases separated the two germline ends. CDR3 bases: TGTGCCAGCAGTGAATGGTCCGGGTTGAACACTGAAGCTTTCTTT. Amino acid sequence: CASSEWSGLNTEAFF.

The V call is TRBV4-1, the J call TRBJ2-1; TRBD2 matches at 7 bases. Trimming took 8 bases from V and 0 from J; bases not matched to a gene: 10. Germline V lookup: CDR1 MGHRA, CDR2 YSYEKL. CDR3 length: 16 amino acids. CDR3 loop: CASLPEAGNSYNEQFF. Written as DNA, the CDR3 is TGCGCCAGCCTCCCTGAAGCGGGGAACTCCTACAATGAGCAGTTCTTC.

The chain combines TRBV11-2 with TRBJ1-2; TRBD1 might be the D (6 bases). This CDR3 has 13 amino acids. CDR1 is SGHAT, CDR2 FQNNGV, per germline. Trimming cost V 3 bases and J 5 bases, with 10 bases left between them. Here the CDR3 reads CASSFRTAYGYTF. The CDR3 region has the DNA TGTGCCAGCAGCTTCAGGACAGCATATGGCTACACCTTC.

This clone was picked up many times. The chain combines TRBV2 with TRBJ2-5; no definite D call. Trimming pared 4 bases from V and 2 bases from J, leaving 8 bases between. The CDR3 runs to 13 residues. Germline assignment: CDR1 SNHLY and CDR2 FYNNEI. The CDR3 spells CASSVSRQETQYF. The CDR3 DNA reads as TGTGCCAGCAGTGTTTCCCGTCAAGAGACCCAGTACTTC.

The chain uses TRBV7-9 and TRBJ1-2; D is ambiguous. The CDR3 runs 14 residues. Germline CDR1 SEHNR, CDR2 FQNEAQ (reference sequence). V was clipped by 5 bases and J by 6 bases, with 16 bases between them. The CDR3 sequence is CASSPLTTYDGYTF. The CDR3 nucleotides are TGTGCCAGCAGCCCCCTGACAACGTATGATGGCTACACCTTC.

CDR3 sequence (DNA): TGTGCCAGCAGTGCAACTAGCGGGGGGGCCGGCGTTAACAATGAGCAGTTCTTC. Translation gives CASSATSGGAGVNNEQFF. V usage is TRBV6-4 and J usage is TRBJ2-1; 13 bases are a match to TRBD2. Looked up from germline, CDR1 is MRHNA and CDR2 is SNTAGT. The ends lost 4 bases at V and 5 bases at J; junction bases unmatched: 11. This CDR3 region has 18 residues.

The chain carries TRBV5-1 and TRBJ1-2; 7 bases are a match to TRBD1. After removal of 3 bases from V and 2 bases from J, the junction contained 4 bases not matched to a gene. Germline V CDR1 and CDR2: SGHRS, YFSETQ. The CDR3 has 14 amino acids. In DNA, the CDR3 is TGCGCCAGCAGCTGGACAGGACCAAACTATGGCTACACCTTC. Its protein product is CASSWTGPNYGYTF.

The chain employs TRBV30 and TRBJ2-2, with D maybe TRBD1 (5 bases). CDR3 length: 14 residues. Trimming cost V 1 base and J 4 bases, with 10 bases left between them. Germline CDR1 is GTSNPN and CDR2 is SVGIG (reference sequence). CDR3 in amino acids: CAWSESDITGELFF. The CDR3 DNA sequence: TGTGCCTGGAGTGAATCGGACATCACCGGGGAGCTGTTTTTT.